In this sample, the clone carrying this T cell receptor beta chain turned up many times. The data were taken from a study of T cell repertoires in cytomegalovirus infection. TCRdb called the reads again in MiXCR, with one record for every CDR3 protein. The sample lists about 130,000 distinct CDR3 sequences, almost 9% occurring once. The CDR3 runs to 13 residues. The ends were cut back, 10 bases at V and 2 bases at J, with 12 bases in the middle. Germline values: CDR1 MDHEN, CDR2 SYDVKM. The chain carries TRBV28 and TRBJ1-5; D is undetermined. Sequenced input: PBMCs. This clonotype was sampled from a human donor in good health (CMV status not recorded). Some clones in this sample may be carry-over from other donors' samples. The CDR3 nucleotides read TGTGCCACCGGGTTGAATCGCAATCAGCCCCAGCATTTT. Amino acid sequence: CATGLNRNQPQHF.